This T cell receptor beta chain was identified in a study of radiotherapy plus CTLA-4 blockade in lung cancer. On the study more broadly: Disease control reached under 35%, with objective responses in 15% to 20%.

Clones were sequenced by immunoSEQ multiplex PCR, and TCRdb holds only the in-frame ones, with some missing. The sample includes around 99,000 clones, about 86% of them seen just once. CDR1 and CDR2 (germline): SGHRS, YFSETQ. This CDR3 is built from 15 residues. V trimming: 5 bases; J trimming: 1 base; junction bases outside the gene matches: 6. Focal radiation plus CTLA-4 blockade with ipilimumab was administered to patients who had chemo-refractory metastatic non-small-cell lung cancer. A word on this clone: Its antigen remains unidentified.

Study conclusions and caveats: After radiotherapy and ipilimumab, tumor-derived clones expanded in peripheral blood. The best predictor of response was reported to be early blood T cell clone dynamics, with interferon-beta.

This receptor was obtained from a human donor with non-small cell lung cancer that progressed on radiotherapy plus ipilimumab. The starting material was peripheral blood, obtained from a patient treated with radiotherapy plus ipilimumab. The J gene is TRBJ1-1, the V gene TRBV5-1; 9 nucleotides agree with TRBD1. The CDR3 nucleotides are TGCGCCAGCAGGATCGAGACAGGGGGGAACACTGAAGCTTTCTTT. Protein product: CASRIETGGNTEAFF.